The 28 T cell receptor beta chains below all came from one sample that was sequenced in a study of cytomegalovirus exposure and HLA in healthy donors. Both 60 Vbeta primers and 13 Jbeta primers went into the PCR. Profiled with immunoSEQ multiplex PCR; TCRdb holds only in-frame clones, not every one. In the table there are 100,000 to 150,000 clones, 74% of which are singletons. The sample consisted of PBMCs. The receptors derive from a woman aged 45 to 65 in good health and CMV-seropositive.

Here the CDR3 reads CASSRGGSYNEQFF. Here the CDR3 DNA reads TGTGCCAGCAGCCGGGGGGGCTCCTACAATGAGCAGTTCTTC. The rearrangement uses TRBV14 and TRBJ2-1; 7 bases fit TRBD2. CDR1 is SGHDN and CDR2 is FVKESK in the germline V gene. V shed 4 bases, J shed 0 bases, and the junction held 0 bases outside the gene matches. The CDR3 spans 14 residues.

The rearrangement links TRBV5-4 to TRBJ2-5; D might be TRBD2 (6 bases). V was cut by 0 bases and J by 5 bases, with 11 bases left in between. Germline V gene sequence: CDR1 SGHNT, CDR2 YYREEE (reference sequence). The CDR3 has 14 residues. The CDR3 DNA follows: TGTGCCAGCAGCTTGGCAACGGGACTGGAGACCCAGTACTTC. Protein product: CASSLATGLETQYF.

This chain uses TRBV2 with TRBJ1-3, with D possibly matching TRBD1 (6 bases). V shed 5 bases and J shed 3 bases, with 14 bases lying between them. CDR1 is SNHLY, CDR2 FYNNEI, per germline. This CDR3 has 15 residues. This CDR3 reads CASSFRGLGGNTIYF. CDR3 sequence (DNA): TGTGCCAGCAGTTTCAGGGGCCTAGGTGGAAACACCATATATTTT.

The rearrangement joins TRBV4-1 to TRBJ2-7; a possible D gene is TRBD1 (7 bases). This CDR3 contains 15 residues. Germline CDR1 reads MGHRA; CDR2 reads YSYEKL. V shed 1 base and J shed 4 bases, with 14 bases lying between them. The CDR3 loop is CASSQVGRGEYEQYF. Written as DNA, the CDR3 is TGCGCCAGCAGCCAAGTAGGCAGGGGGGAGTACGAGCAGTACTTC.

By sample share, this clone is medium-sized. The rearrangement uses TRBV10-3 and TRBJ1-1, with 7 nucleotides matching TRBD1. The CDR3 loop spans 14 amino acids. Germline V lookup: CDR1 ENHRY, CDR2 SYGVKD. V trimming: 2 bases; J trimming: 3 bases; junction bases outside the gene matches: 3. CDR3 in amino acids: CAISEGGQYTEAFF. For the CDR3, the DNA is TGTGCCATCAGTGAGGGGGGACAGTACACTGAAGCTTTCTTT.

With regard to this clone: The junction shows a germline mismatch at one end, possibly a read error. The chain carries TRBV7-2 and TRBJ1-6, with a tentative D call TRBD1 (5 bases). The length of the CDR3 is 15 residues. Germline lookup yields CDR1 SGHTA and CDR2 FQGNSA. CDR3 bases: TGTTCCAGCAGCTTAGACGCAGGGAGGAATTCACCCCTCCACTTT. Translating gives CSSSLDAGRNSPLHF. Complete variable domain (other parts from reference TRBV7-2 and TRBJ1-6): GAGVSQSPSNKVTEKGKDVELRCDPISGHTALYWYRQSLGQGLEFLIYFQGNSAPDKSGLPSDRFSAERTGGSVSTLTIQRTQQEDSAVYLCSSSLDAGRNSPLHFGNGTRLTVT.

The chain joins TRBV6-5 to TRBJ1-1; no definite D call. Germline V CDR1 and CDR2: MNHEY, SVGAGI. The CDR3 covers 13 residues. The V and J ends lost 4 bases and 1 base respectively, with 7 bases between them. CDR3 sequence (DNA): TGTGCCAGCAGTTCCCTCTCGAACACTGAAGCTTTCTTT. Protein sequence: CASSSLSNTEAFF.

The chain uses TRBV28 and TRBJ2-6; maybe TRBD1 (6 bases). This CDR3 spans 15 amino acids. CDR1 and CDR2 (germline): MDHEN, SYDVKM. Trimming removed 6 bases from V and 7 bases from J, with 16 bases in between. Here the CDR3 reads CASRSPAGTANVLTF. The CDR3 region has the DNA TGTGCCAGCAGATCGCCCGCCGGGACAGCCAACGTCCTGACTTTC.

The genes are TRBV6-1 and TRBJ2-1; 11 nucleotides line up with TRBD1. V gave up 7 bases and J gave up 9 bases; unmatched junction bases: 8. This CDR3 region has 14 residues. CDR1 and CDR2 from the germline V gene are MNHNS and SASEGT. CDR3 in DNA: TGTGCCAGCAACTCATGGGACAGGGGGGGTGAGCAGTTCTTC. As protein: CASNSWDRGGEQFF.

The CDR3 protein is CASSSTRGGEAFF. The CDR3 nucleotides are TGTGCCAGCAGCAGTACCCGGGGGGGGGAAGCTTTCTTT. The rearrangement joins TRBV7-8 to TRBJ1-1; a weak D match, TRBD1 (5 bases). Germline-derived CDR1 and CDR2 are SGHVS and FQNEAQ. The CDR3 has 13 residues. V gave up 5 bases and J gave up 8 bases, with 15 bases separating them. The whole variable domain, remainder taken from reference TRBV7-8 and TRBJ1-1, is GAGVSQSPRYKVAKRGQDVALRCDPISGHVSLFWYQQALGQGPEFLTYFQNEAQLDKSGLPSDRFFAERPEGSVSTLKIQRTQQEDSAVYLCASSSTRGGEAFFGQGTRLTVV.

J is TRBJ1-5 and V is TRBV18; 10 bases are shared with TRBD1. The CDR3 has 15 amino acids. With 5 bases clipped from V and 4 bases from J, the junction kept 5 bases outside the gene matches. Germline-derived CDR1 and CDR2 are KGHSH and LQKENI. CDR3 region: CASSNPGQGNQPQHF. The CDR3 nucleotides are TGTGCCAGCTCAAACCCGGGACAGGGGAATCAGCCCCAGCATTTT.

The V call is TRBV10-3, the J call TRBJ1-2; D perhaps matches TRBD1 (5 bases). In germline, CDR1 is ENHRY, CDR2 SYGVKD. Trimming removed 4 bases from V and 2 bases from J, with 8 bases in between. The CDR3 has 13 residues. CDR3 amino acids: CAISAGENYGYTF. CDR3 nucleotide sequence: TGTGCCATCAGTGCGGGGGAAAACTATGGCTACACCTTC.

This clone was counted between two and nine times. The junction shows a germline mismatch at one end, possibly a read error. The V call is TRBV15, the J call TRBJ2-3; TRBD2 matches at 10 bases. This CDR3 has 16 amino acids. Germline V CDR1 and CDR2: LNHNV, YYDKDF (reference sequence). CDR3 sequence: CATSGQQRGGTDTQYF. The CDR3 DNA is TGTGCCACCAGCGGTCAGCAGCGGGGGGGCACGGATACGCAGTATTTT. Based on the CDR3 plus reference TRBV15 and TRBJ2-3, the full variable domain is DAMVIQNPRYQVTQFGKPVTLSCSQTLNHNVMYWYQQKSSQAPKLLFHYYDKDFNNEADTPDNFQSRRPNTSFCFLDIRSPGLGDTAMYLCATSGQQRGGTDTQYFGPGTRLTVL.

The CDR3 sequence: CASSRGAAYTGELFF. CDR3 sequence (DNA): TGTGCCAGCAGCCGCGGGGCAGCTTACACCGGGGAGCTGTTTTTT. V is TRBV5-5 and J is TRBJ2-2, with a tentative D call TRBD2 (6 bases). CDR1 and CDR2 from the germline V gene are SGHKS and YYEKEE (reference sequence). V was shortened by 4 bases and J by 3 bases, with 13 bases between the two germline ends. The CDR3 runs to 15 residues.

CDR3 amino acids: CASSPGRANTGELFF. The CDR3 DNA sequence: TGTGCCAGCTCACCAGGGCGGGCGAACACCGGGGAGCTGTTTTTT. V is TRBV18 and J is TRBJ2-2, with D possibly matching TRBD2 (5 bases). Trimming cost V 2 bases and J 0 bases, with 7 bases left between them. Germline assignment: CDR1 KGHSH and CDR2 LQKENI. The CDR3 sequence is 15 residues long.

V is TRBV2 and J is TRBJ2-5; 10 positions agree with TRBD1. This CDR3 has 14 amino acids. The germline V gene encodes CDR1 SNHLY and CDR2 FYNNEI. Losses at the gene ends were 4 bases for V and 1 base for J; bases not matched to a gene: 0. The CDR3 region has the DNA TGTGCCAGCAGTGGGGACAGGGGCCAAGAGACCCAGTACTTC. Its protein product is CASSGDRGQETQYF.

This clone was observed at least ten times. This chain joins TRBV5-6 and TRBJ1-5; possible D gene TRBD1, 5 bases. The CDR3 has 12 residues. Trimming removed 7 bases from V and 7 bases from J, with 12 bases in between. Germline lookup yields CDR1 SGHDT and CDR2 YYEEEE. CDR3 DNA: TGTGCCAGCTCGGGACGGGGGCAGCCCCAGCATTTT. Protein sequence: CASSGRGQPQHF.

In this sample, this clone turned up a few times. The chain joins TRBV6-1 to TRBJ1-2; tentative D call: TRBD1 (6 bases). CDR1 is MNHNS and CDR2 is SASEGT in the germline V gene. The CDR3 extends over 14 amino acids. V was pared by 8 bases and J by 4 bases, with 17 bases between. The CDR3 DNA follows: TGTGCCAGCCGTGCAGGGGTTGGGCTCTATGGCTACACCTTC. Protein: CASRAGVGLYGYTF.

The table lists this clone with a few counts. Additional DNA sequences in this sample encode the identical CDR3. The CDR3 nucleotides read TGCGCCAGCAGCTCCGGGACAGGGAGCTACGAGCAGTACTTC. It yields the protein CASSSGTGSYEQYF. The chain links TRBV5-1 to TRBJ2-7; TRBD1 agrees at 9 bases. Germline CDR1 SGHRS, CDR2 YFSETQ. This CDR3 contains 14 residues. V lost 3 bases, J lost 3 bases, and 4 bases stayed unmatched.

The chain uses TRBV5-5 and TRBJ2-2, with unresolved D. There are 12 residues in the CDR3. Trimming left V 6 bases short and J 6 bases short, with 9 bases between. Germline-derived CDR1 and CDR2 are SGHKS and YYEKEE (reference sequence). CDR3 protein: CASTRLSGELFF. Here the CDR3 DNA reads TGTGCCAGCACCCGTTTATCCGGGGAGCTGTTTTTT.

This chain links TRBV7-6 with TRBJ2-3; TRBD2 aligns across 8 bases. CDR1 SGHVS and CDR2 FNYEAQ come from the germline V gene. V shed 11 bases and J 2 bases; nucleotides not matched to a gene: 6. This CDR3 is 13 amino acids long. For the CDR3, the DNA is TGTGCCGTAAAGCGGGGGAACACAGATACGCAGTATTTT. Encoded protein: CAVKRGNTDTQYF.

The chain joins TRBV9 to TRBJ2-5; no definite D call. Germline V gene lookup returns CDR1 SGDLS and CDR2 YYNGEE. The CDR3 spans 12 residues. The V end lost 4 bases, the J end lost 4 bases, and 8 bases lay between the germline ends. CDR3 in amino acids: CASSPVLETQYF. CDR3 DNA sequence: TGTGCCAGCAGCCCCGTTCTAGAGACCCAGTACTTC. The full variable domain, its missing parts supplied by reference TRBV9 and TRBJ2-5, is DSGVTQTPKHLITATGQRVTLRCSPRSGDLSVYWYQQSLDQGLQFLIQYYNGEERAKGNILERFSAQQFPDLHSELNLSSLELGDSALYFCASSPVLETQYFGPGTRLLVL.

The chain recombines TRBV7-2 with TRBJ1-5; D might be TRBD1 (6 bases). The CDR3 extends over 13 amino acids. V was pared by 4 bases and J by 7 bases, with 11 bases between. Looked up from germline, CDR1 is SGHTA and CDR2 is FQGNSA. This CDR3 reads CASSSQGNQPQHF. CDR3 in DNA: TGTGCCAGCAGCTCCCAGGGGAACCAGCCCCAGCATTTT.

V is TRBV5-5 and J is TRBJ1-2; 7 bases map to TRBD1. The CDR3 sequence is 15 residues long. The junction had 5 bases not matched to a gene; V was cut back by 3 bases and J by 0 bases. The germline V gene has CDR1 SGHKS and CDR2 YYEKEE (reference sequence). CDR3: CASSWDRQPNYGYTF. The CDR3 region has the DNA TGTGCCAGCAGCTGGGACAGACAGCCTAACTATGGCTACACCTTC.

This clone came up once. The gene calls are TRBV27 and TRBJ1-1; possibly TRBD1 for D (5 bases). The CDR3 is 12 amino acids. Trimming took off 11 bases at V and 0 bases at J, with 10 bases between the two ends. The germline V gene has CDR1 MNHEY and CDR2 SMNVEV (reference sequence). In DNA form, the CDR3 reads TGTGCCCCGGGAGGGGTGAACACTGAAGCTTTCTTT. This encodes CAPGGVNTEAFF.

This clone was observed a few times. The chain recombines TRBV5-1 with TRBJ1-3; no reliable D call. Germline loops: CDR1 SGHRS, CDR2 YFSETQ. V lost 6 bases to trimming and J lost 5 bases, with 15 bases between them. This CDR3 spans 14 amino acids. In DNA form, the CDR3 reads TGCGCCAGCAAACGGGGAGAGACCAGAAACACCATATATTTT. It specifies CASKRGETRNTIYF.

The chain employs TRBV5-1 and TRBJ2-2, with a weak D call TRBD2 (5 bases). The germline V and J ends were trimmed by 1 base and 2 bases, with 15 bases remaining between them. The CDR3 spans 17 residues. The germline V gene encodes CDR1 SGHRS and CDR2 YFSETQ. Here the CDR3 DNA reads TGCGCCAGCAGCTTGATCGTGGCGGGTGGAAACACCGGGGAGCTGTTTTTT. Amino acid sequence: CASSLIVAGGNTGELFF.

The CDR3 nucleotides are TGTGCCTCCTCTAACTATGGCTACACCTTC. Translated, it gives CASSNYGYTF. The chain links TRBV30 to TRBJ1-2; no firm D call. This CDR3 has 10 amino acids. Germline CDR1 reads GTSNPN; CDR2 reads SVGIG (reference sequence). V was cut by 7 bases and J by 0 bases, with 3 bases left in between.